Each of the 13 T cell receptor beta chains below was sequenced from the same sample in a study of blood T cell repertoires in COVID-19. TCRdb's table, derived via immunoSEQ multiplex PCR, lists solely in-frame clones and lacks some. The table includes approximately 230,000 clones, approximately 88% detected once. The source material was peripheral blood. The receptors were gathered from a woman aged 25 to 45 with COVID-19, enrolled during active disease.

The V gene is TRBV15, the J gene TRBJ1-1, with D possibly being TRBD1 (5 bases). The CDR3 loop spans 16 amino acids. Per the germline V gene, CDR1 is LNHNV and CDR2 is YYDKDF (reference sequence). The ends were cut back, 1 base at V and 5 bases at J, with 17 bases in the middle. The CDR3 spells CATSRARGARGTEAFF. The CDR3 DNA reads as TGTGCCACCAGCAGAGCCCGAGGGGCGCGGGGAACTGAAGCTTTCTTT.

The rearrangement joins TRBV6-5 to TRBJ1-2; perhaps TRBD1 as D (5 bases). Germline CDR1 MNHEY, CDR2 SVGAGI. The V end was cut by 4 bases, the J end by 9 bases, with 15 bases between. The length of the CDR3 is 13 residues. The CDR3 DNA is TGTGCCAGCAGTTCAGGGCATTACCGGAGCTACACCTTC. This sequence encodes CASSSGHYRSYTF.

The DNA of the CDR3 is TGTGCCAGCAGCCAAGGCCGCGGGGCTTACAATGAGCAGTTCTTC. Protein sequence: CASSQGRGAYNEQFF. The chain recombines TRBV3-1 (or the pseudogene TRBV3-2) with TRBJ2-1; possible D gene TRBD2, 6 bases. Trimming shortened V by 1 base and J by 4 bases, and 11 bases separated the two germline ends. This CDR3 spans 15 amino acids. Germline V lookup: CDR1 LGHDT, CDR2 YNNKEL (reference sequence).

This clone has more than one count but fewer than ten. The chain is built from TRBV21-1 and TRBJ1-6; TRBD1, the D gene given by the table, was not confirmed from the DNA. TRBV21-1 is assigned pseudogene status. The CDR3 totals 17 residues. CDR3 bases: TGTGCCAGCAGCGAAGACAGGTGGCCGTCGATAGATTCACCCCTCCACTTT. Translated: CASSEDRWPSIDSPLHF.

This clone occurred a few times. The genes are TRBV3-1 (or the pseudogene TRBV3-2) and TRBJ1-3, with 8 bases lining up with TRBD1. The CDR3 consists of 13 residues. CDR1 LGHDT and CDR2 YNNKEL come from the germline V gene (reference sequence). V was clipped by 6 bases and J by 2 bases; unmatched bases: 0. CDR3 bases: TGTGCCAGCAGGGACAGGGCTGGAAACACCATATATTTT. This encodes CASRDRAGNTIYF.

The chain is built from TRBV6-5 and TRBJ1-2, with TRBD1 matching over 7 bases. J gave up 2 bases and V 6 bases, and 9 bases lay outside the gene matches. The CDR3 covers 15 residues. Germline assignment: CDR1 MNHEY and CDR2 SVGAGI. The CDR3 bases are TGTGCCAGCAGAAGTCCGAGACAGGGAAACTATGGCTACACCTTC. Translated: CASRSPRQGNYGYTF.

This chain joins TRBV6-5 and TRBJ1-6; tentative D call: TRBD1 (6 bases). V was shortened by 6 bases and J by 8 bases, with 8 bases between the two germline ends. The CDR3 length is 12 residues. Germline V lookup: CDR1 MNHEY, CDR2 SVGAGI. The chain's CDR3 is CASSAGDSPLHF. In DNA, the CDR3 is TGTGCCAGCAGCGCAGGGGATTCACCCCTCCACTTT.

This chain uses TRBV4-3 with TRBJ1-3, with D perhaps matching TRBD1 (6 bases). The CDR3 extends over 16 amino acids. Germline lookup yields CDR1 LGHNA and CDR2 YSLEER. Between the trimmed V and J ends, which lost 1 base and 4 bases, there was a span of 14 bases. The CDR3: CASSQGAGAGGNTIYF. The CDR3 DNA reads as TGCGCCAGCAGCCAAGGTGCAGGGGCTGGGGGAAACACCATATATTTT.

The chain couples TRBV19 to TRBJ1-5; D not resolved. Germline V gives CDR1 LNHDA, CDR2 SQIVND (reference sequence). V was pared by 0 bases and J by 9 bases, with 15 bases between. The length of the CDR3 is 15 residues. The CDR3 DNA sequence: TGTGCCAGTAGTATAGATACAAGTCGCCCGGGGCCCCAGCATTTT. This translates into CASSIDTSRPGPQHF.

This clone was observed once. This chain links TRBV3-1 (or the pseudogene TRBV3-2) with TRBJ2-1; TRBD2 aligns across 14 bases. The CDR3 is 16 residues long. Germline V lookup: CDR1 LGHDT, CDR2 YNNKEL (reference sequence). The trim removed 4 bases at V and 4 bases at J, leaving 3 bases unmatched. The CDR3 sequence is CASSRRTSGRYNEQFF. CDR3 nucleotide sequence: TGTGCCAGCAGCCGACGGACTAGCGGGAGGTACAATGAGCAGTTCTTC.

The V and J genes are TRBV10-2 and TRBJ2-7, with 9 positions matching TRBD1. The germline V gene encodes CDR1 WSHSY and CDR2 SAAADI. CDR3 length: 14 amino acids. V gave up 6 bases and J gave up 2 bases; unmatched junction bases: 5. The CDR3 reads CASRPGQGTYEQYF. The CDR3 nucleotides read TGCGCCAGCAGACCGGGACAGGGAACCTACGAGCAGTACTTC.

In this sample, this clone turned up once. This sequence joins TRBV11-2 and TRBJ1-2; TRBD1 matches 11 bases. CDR3 length: 16 residues. V shed 4 bases and J 4 bases; nucleotides not matched to a gene: 8. CDR1 and CDR2 from the germline V gene are SGHAT and FQNNGV. CDR3 residues: CASSYRGTGGRYGYTF. In DNA, the CDR3 is TGTGCCAGCAGCTACCGAGGGACAGGGGGGCGCTATGGCTACACCTTC. Looking up the rest from reference TRBV11-2 and TRBJ1-2 gives the full variable domain: EAGVAQSPRYKIIEKRQSVAFWCNPISGHATLYWYQQILGQGPKLLIQFQNNGVVDDSQLPKDRFSAERLKGVDSTLKIQPAKLEDSAVYLCASSYRGTGGRYGYTFGSGTRLTVV.

This clone appeared a single time. The chain employs TRBV5-1 and TRBJ2-2; the D gene is possibly TRBD1 (5 bases). V was pared by 1 base and J by 3 bases, with 7 bases between. The CDR3 totals 14 residues. CDR1 and CDR2 (germline): SGHRS, YFSETQ. Here the CDR3 DNA reads TGCGCCAGCAGCTTGCCCAGGGACACCGGGGAGCTGTTTTTT. This encodes CASSLPRDTGELFF.